One and the same sample provided the 13 T cell receptor beta chains below, sequenced in a study of shared clonotypes between healthy human individuals. TCRdb's table, derived via immunoSEQ multiplex PCR, lists solely in-frame clones and lacks some. The sample contains around 2.5 million clones, more than 85% of which appear only once. The specimen sequenced was naive CD4+ T cells from PBMCs. Sample subset: CD45RA+ positively selected. The receptors were gathered from a man younger than 35 in good health. Some clones in this sample may be carry-over from other donors' samples.

The rearrangement uses TRBV28 and TRBJ1-1; 7 bases fit TRBD1. The CDR3 is 20 residues long. With V trimmed by 6 bases and J by 1 base, 23 bases remained unmatched. CDR1 MDHEN and CDR2 SYDVKM come from the germline V gene. CDR3 nucleotides: TGTGCCAGCAGAACTTTGACAGGGTTTCCCCCAACCCCCGAGAACACTGAAGCTTTCTTT. Amino acid sequence: CASRTLTGFPPTPENTEAFF.

V and J are TRBV12-2 and TRBJ2-7; the table's D call TRBD2 went unverified against the DNA. TRBV12-2 is labeled a pseudogene. The CDR3 is 16 amino acids. The CDR3 DNA reads TGTGCAAGTCGCTCTAAGGGAGGGCAGGAGGGATACGAGCAGTACTTC. Encoded protein: CASRSKGGQEGYEQYF.

The rearrangement uses TRBV30 and TRBJ2-2; TRBD1 matches at 8 bases. V lost 3 bases, J lost 8 bases, and 2 bases stayed unmatched. Germline assignment: CDR1 GTSNPN and CDR2 SVGIG (reference sequence). CDR3 length equals 12 residues. Here the CDR3 reads CAWRQGGGELFF. The CDR3 region has the DNA TGTGCCTGGAGACAGGGGGGAGGGGAGCTGTTTTTT.

The chain uses TRBV28 and TRBJ2-1; 7 bases match TRBD2. The J segment lost 2 bases and the V segment lost 1 base, leaving 2 bases of the junction unmatched. The CDR3 loop spans 15 amino acids. The germline V gene has CDR1 MDHEN and CDR2 SYDVKM. The CDR3 sequence is CASSLYGRTYNEQFF. The CDR3 DNA reads TGTGCCAGCAGTTTATACGGGAGGACCTACAATGAGCAGTTCTTC.

Concerning this clone: Other DNA sequences in this sample translate to the same CDR3. The chain has TRBV2 and TRBJ2-2; 7 bases are shared with TRBD1. The CDR3 consists of 14 residues. Trimming took 6 bases from V and 4 from J; bases not matched to a gene: 5. Germline V gene lookup returns CDR1 SNHLY and CDR2 FYNNEI. CDR3: CASSVQGSTGELFF. The DNA for the CDR3 is TGTGCCAGCAGCGTACAGGGGAGCACCGGGGAGCTGTTTTTT.

The rearrangement links TRBV7-9 to TRBJ2-3; D unclear. This CDR3 has 12 amino acids. V gave up 5 bases and J gave up 3 bases, with 6 bases separating them. Germline lookup yields CDR1 SEHNR and CDR2 FQNEAQ (reference sequence). This chain's CDR3 is CASSPITDTQYF. The CDR3 region has the DNA TGTGCCAGCAGCCCCATTACAGATACGCAGTATTTT.

This clone was recorded a few times. The V and J genes are TRBV11-2 and TRBJ1-1, with a possible D match to TRBD1 (6 bases). Germline V gene data show CDR1 as SGHAT and CDR2 as FQNNGV. This CDR3 has 15 amino acids. V gave up 4 bases and J gave up 1 base, with 13 bases separating them. The CDR3: CASSYAFRGNTEAFF. CDR3 coding DNA: TGTGCCAGCAGCTACGCCTTCAGGGGGAACACTGAAGCTTTCTTT.

The chain employs TRBV7-3 and TRBJ2-1; D is uncertain. This CDR3 contains 12 residues. Germline V gives CDR1 SGHTA, CDR2 FQGTGA. V was cut by 5 bases and J by 7 bases, with 9 bases left in between. The CDR3 reads CASSRITNEQFF. The CDR3 nucleotides read TGTGCCAGCAGCCGGATCACGAATGAGCAGTTCTTC.

The V gene is TRBV10-3, the J gene TRBJ2-7; 7 bases fit TRBD2. Per germline, CDR1 ENHRY and CDR2 SYGVKD. The CDR3 has 15 residues. Trimming took 2 bases from V and 2 from J; bases not matched to a gene: 6. Here the CDR3 DNA reads TGTGCCATCAGTGAGGCTAGCGGTGAAGCCTACGAGCAGTACTTC. Translation: CAISEASGEAYEQYF.

The chain carries TRBV5-1 and TRBJ2-5; weak D call: TRBD1 (5 bases). The V end was cut by 0 bases, the J end by 5 bases, with 14 bases between. The germline V gene has CDR1 SGHRS and CDR2 YFSETQ. CDR3 length: 15 amino acids. The chain's CDR3 is CASSLEARQWETQYF. The CDR3 nucleotides read TGCGCCAGCAGCTTGGAGGCTAGACAGTGGGAGACCCAGTACTTC.

V usage is TRBV5-1 and J usage is TRBJ2-7, with 7 bases identical to TRBD1. The CDR3 contains 15 residues. V dropped 4 bases and J dropped 0; count of bases not matched to a gene: 7. Germline V CDR1 and CDR2: SGHRS, YFSETQ. The DNA of the CDR3 is TGCGCCAGCAGCGGGGGACAGACCCCCTCCTACGAGCAGTACTTC. This codes for CASSGGQTPSYEQYF.

This rearrangement joins TRBV5-1 to TRBJ1-2; 10 bases agree with TRBD1. From germline, CDR1 is SGHRS and CDR2 YFSETQ. The V gene end was trimmed by 1 base and the J gene end by 6 bases; junction bases not matched to a gene: 6. The CDR3 sequence is 15 residues long. This CDR3 is CASSLNGGTGDGYTF. For the CDR3, the DNA is TGCGCCAGCAGCTTGAACGGCGGGACAGGGGATGGCTACACCTTC.

The V and J genes are TRBV5-1 and TRBJ2-3, with D maybe TRBD2 (6 bases). Germline values: CDR1 SGHRS, CDR2 YFSETQ. The CDR3 is made up of 16 amino acids. Trimming took off 1 base at V and 1 base at J, with 13 bases between the two ends. CDR3 in DNA: TGCGCCAGCAGCTTGAGTCTAGCGTCAGGCACAGATACGCAGTATTTT. Residues: CASSLSLASGTDTQYF.